This T cell receptor beta chain was found in a study of cytomegalovirus exposure and HLA in healthy donors. Study results and caveats: A list of approximately 160 TCR beta chains associated with cytomegalovirus was given.

Germline values: CDR1 MGHRA, CDR2 YSYEKL. The CDR3 contains 15 residues. Deletions cut 6 bases from V and 5 bases from J, with 17 bases between. TCRdb's copy holds only in-frame clones and misses some; the assay was immunoSEQ multiplex PCR. Here the sample spans some 130,000 clones, 94% being singletons. To note about this clone: The antigen is not known.

This TCR came from a young man in good health and CMV-seropositive. Sequencing was done on a sample of PBMCs. The gene calls are TRBV4-1 and TRBJ2-1, with D possibly TRBD2 on 5 matching bases. CDR3 nucleotide sequence: TGCGCCAGCAGTGAGACCGGGAATAGGAACAATGAGCAGTTCTTC. Protein product: CASSETGNRNNEQFF.